The clone carrying this TCR beta chain was picked up a small number of times. The PBMCs had their origin in roughly 9.4 ml of fresh peripheral blood. Authors of the study amplified TCR beta CDR3 regions from RNA transcripts. The HTBI set primed first-round TCR CDR3 RT-PCR. A single record per CDR3 protein comes from TCRdb applying MiXCR to the multiplex PCR reads. This sample yields 350,000 to 400,000 distinct CDR3 sequences, of which less than 20% are seen a single time; 35% to 50% belongs to the top ten. This sample was taken from a study of T cells in Graves' hyperthyroidism and ophthalmopathy. CDR3 size: 14 residues. V was trimmed by 6 bases and J by 8 bases, leaving 16 bases between them. CDR1 PRHDT and CDR2 FYEKMQ come from the germline V gene (reference sequence).

This clonotype was obtained from a man between 18 and 29 years old with Graves' ophthalmopathy. The V and J genes are TRBV13 and TRBJ1-4, with D hard to call. Specimen: blood. CDR3 bases: TGTGCCAGCAGTTCCGGAAAGGGCGGCGAAAAACTGTTTTTT. Its translation: CASSSGKGGEKLFF.